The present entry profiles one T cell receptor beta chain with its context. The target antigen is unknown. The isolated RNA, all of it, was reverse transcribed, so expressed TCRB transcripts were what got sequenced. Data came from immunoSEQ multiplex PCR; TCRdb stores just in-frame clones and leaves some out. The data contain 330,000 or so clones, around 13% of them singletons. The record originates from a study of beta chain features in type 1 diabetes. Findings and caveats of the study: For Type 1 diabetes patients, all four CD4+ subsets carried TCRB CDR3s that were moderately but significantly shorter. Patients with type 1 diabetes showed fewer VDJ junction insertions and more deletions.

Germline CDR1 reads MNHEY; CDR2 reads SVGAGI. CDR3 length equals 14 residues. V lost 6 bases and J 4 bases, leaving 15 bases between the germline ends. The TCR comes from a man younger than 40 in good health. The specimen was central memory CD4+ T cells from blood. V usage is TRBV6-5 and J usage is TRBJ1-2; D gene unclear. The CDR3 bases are TGTGCCAGCAGAACCCCTGGGCGGAGCTATGGCTACACCTTC. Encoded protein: CASRTPGRSYGYTF.